This paragraph reports one T cell receptor beta chain. Its binding antigen is unknown. No much larger clonotype is one base removed from it; base qualities were not supplied. The source of the sample is a study of blood T cell repertoires in COVID-19 (dated by TCRdb to about 2020). Background on the whole study: Samples from collaborators originated in the United States, Italy and Spain and spanned both the acute and convalescent phases of COVID-19. The material from the prospective study consisted of cDNA or gDNA derived from T cells, B-cell-depleted T cells, or PBMCs. Subjects who had been exposed to COVID-19, were actively infected with it, or had recovered from it provided the deeply sampled blood TCRbeta repertoires that made up the dataset. The repertoires were released in a freely available public database meant as a resource for research on the immune response to SARS-CoV-2. The samples were drawn from two sources: the first 160 participants of the ongoing ImmuneRACE study, and 1,000 to 1,500 subjects contributed by 6 global collaborators. A de-identified subject ID, COVID-19 status, age in years and sex were almost always included in the sample metadata. HLA class I and class II types, where available, came from metadata supplied by the sample provider rather than from assay-based typing. The research as a whole found: How much clinical and demographic metadata was included differed by source and by participant, and the metadata was provided uncurated.

TCRbeta CDR3 regions were amplified from genomic DNA by means of the immunoSEQ Assay, a bias-controlled multiplex PCR. Per the source publication's procedure: Within the assay, amplification of reference gene primers was used to estimate how many nucleated cells each sample contained. To quantify the absolute abundance of each unique TCRbeta CDR3 rearrangement, sequence reads were collapsed and filtered. For each sample, productive Simpson clonality was calculated as the square root of Simpson's diversity index over productive rearrangements. Drawn from immuneACCESS, this table holds only the in-frame rearrangements with V and J called that TCRdb kept. Clones are partly lost; checked studies trace under half to an unresolved V gene and leave the rest unexplained. V and J calls and clone size are copied from that table; D and trimming were computed from the DNA. This sample has hundreds of thousands of clones in its table, and about nine tenths of those were observed once. Around a tenth of the sample rests with the top ten.

One collaborating source in Seattle enrolled patients during active infection and followed them longitudinally through the course of disease. Collaborating institutions collected whole blood in K2EDTA tubes following their own protocols. For TCRbeta analysis, collaborators shipped samples in one of three forms: frozen whole blood, isolated PBMCs, or DNA extracted from either of those sample types. Counted from cysteine to phenylalanine, this CDR3 has 16 amino acids. Kept here is only the CDR3 DNA, which spans 48 bases and is read in frame from base 1. V is clipped by 1 base and J by 0 bases, and the sequence between their germline boundaries is 13 bases long. Sequences LNHNV (CDR1) and YYDKDF (CDR2) are obtained from the germline V gene (reference sequence).

The sequencing input was peripheral blood. The source of this sequence is a man aged 45-65 years with COVID-19, enrolled during active disease. In this chain, TRBV15 is recombined with TRBJ2-7; tentative D gene TRBD1, with 6 bases matching. The DNA reads TGTGCCACCAGCAGAGCCCCCGGGACAACCTCCTACGAGCAGTACTTC. Its amino acids are CATSRAPGTTSYEQYF.